The clone carrying this T cell receptor beta chain was recorded a few times. Its target is not known. The data derive from a study of T-cell reconstitution after alpha-beta-depleted transplantation in children. Study-wide results and limits: Expanded graft clones, several hundred of them, were reportedly the source of alpha-beta T cells about two months after transplant. Some patients' high day-60 TCRbeta diversity was attributed to recipient cells surviving conditioning. Diversity and T-cell counts at one year after transplant derived mostly from new T cells.

The CDR3 runs 15 residues. In germline, CDR1 is SGHRS, CDR2 YFSETQ. V lost 0 bases and J 3 bases, leaving 12 bases between the germline ends. Preparation of the TCRbeta library used unique molecular identifiers. TCRdb recomputed calls from the PCR reads with MiXCR, one row per CDR3 protein. The profile shows hundreds of thousands of distinct CDR3 sequences, about 15% of them singletons. Source: PBMCs, mostly from graft donor cells, taken 360 days after TCRalphabeta/CD19-depleted stem cell transplant. V usage is TRBV5-1 and J usage is TRBJ1-1; the D gene is possibly TRBD1 (5 bases). This receptor was obtained from a male patient between 10 and 17 years old who had a stem cell transplant for acute lymphoblastic leukemia, so the T cells may come from the graft donor. CDR3 residues: CASSLVRGVYTEAFF. CDR3 nucleotides: TGCGCCAGCAGCTTGGTCCGGGGGGTTTACACTGAAGCTTTCTTT.